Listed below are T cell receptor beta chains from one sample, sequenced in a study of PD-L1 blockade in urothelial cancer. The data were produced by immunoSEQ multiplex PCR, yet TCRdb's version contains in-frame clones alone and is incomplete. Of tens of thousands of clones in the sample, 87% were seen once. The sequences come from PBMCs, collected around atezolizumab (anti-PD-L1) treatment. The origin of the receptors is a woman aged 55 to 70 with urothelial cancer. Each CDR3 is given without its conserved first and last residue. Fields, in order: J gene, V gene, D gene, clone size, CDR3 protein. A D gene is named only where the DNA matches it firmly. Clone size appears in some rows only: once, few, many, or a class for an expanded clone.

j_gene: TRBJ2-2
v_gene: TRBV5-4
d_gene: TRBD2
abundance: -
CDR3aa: ASSLPSGGSVTGELF

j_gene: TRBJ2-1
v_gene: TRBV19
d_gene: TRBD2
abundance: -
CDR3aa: ASSIPSGSTYNEQF

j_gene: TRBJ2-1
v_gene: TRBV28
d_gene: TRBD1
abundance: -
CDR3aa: ASSLLQGAPLNEQF

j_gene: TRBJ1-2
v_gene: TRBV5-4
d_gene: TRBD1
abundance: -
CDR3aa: ASSPGTALNYGYT

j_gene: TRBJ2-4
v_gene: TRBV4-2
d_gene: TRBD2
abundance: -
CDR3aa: ASSPGFGAGVGDIQY

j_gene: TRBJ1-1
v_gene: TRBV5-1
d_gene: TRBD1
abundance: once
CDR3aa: ASSSYFTGTGAMNTEAF

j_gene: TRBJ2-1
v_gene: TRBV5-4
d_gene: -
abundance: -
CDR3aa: ASSLEAYGNEQF

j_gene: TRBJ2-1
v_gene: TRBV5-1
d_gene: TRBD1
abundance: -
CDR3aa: ASSLGDRAHNEQF

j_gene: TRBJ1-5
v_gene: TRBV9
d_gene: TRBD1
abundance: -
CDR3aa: ASSPSGGYQPQH

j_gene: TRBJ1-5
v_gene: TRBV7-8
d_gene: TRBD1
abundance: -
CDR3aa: ASSQGADAGNQPQH

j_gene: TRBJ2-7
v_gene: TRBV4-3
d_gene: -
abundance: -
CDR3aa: ASSQVLRDSFGYEQY

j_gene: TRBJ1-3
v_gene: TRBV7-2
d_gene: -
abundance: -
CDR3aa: ASSLLLPPGLSSGNTIY

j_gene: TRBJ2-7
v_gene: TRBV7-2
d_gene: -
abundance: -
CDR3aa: ASSWGLSSYEQY

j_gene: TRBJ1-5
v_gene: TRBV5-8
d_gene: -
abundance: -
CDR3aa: ASRLDMAFNQPQH

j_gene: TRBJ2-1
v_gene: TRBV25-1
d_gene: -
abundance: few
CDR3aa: ASSEPAGEQF

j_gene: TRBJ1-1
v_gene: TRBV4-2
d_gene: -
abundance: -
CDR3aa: ASSQGGEDTEAF

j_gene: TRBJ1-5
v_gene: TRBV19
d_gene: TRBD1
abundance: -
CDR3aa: ASDPTGPSNQPQH

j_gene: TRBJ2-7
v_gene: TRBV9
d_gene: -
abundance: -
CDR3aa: ASSVAYGSSYEQY

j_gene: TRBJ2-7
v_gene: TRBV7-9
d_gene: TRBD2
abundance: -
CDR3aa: ASSFHGLAGEGSYEQY

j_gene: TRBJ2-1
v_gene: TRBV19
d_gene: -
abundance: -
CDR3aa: ASRLSGGHEQF

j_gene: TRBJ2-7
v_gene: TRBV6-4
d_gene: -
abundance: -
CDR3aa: ASSLIRGGPSYEQY

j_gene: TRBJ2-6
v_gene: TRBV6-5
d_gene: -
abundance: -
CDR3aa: ASRPTGSGANVLT

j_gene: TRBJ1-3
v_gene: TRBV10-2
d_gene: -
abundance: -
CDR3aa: ASSDGSNTIY

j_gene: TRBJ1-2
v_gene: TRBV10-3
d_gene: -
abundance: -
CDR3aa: AISEFRVGDGYT

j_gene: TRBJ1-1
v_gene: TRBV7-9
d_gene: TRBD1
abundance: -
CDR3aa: ASSSRTGRNTEAF

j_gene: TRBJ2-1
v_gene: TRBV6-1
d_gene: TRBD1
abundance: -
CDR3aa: ASTIRQGVLNEQF

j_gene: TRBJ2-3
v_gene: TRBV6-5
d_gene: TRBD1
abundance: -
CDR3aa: ASRAQGAPDTQY

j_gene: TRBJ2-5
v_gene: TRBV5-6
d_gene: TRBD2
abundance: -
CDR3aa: ASSLELAGWSETQY

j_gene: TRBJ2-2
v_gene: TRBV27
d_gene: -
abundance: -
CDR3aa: ASSWRKFGGPGELF

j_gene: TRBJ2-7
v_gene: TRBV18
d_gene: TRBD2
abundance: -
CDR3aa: ASSPTPSGNYEQY

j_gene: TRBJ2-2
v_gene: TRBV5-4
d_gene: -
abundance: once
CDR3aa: ASSLGSRGLTGELF

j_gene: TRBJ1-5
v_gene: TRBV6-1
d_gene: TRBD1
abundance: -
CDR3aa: ASSLNRGQPQH

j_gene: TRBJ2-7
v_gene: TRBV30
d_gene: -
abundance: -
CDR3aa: AWSPLPMRSLYEQY

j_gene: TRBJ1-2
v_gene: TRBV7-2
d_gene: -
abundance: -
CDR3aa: ASSIRAPGIYGYT

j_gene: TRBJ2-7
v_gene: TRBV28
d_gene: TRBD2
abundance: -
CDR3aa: ASSPLGGLAGGPDEQY

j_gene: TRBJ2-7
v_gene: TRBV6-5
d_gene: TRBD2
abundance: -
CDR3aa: ASSYSLAGPYEQY

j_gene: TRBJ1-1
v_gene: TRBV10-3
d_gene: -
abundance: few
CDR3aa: AISILQGAAEAF

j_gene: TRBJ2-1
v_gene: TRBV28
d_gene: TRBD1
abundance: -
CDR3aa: ASSLPRQGYNEQF

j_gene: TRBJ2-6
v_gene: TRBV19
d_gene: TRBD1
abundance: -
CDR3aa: ASTQRDRVEFGANVLT

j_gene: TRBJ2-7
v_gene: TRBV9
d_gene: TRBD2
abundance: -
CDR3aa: ASSVELAGALYEQY

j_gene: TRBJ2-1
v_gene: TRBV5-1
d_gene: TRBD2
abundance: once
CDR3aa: ASSPGTTYNEQF

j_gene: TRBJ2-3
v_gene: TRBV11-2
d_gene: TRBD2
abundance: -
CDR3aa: ASSLAVAGDTQY